The 8 T cell receptor beta chains presented below share a single source sample, sequenced in a study of T-cell reconstitution after alpha-beta-depleted transplantation in children. TCRbeta library preparation incorporated unique molecular identifiers. TCRdb reprocessed the PCR reads with MiXCR, giving one entry per CDR3 protein. The sample has 700,000 to 850,000 distinct CDR3 sequences, less than 20% seen once. The sample here was PBMCs, mostly from graft donor cells, taken 360 days after TCRalphabeta/CD19-depleted stem cell transplant. Receptors originate from a male patient aged 10-17 years who had a stem cell transplant for acute lymphoblastic leukemia, so the T cells may come from the graft donor.

This clonotype was detected ten times or more. The chain recombines TRBV29-1 with TRBJ2-7, with D perhaps assigned TRBD1 or TRBD2 (5 bases each). The CDR3 covers 17 residues. Trimming pared 0 bases from V and 3 bases from J, leaving 21 bases between. Germline CDR1 SQVTM, CDR2 ANQGSEA. Here the CDR3 reads CSVEEDDVRDGRYEQYF. As DNA, the CDR3 is TGCAGCGTTGAAGAAGACGATGTCCGGGACGGCCGCTACGAGCAGTACTTC.

This clonotype appeared many times. The junction differs from germline at one of its ends, possibly a read error. V is TRBV5-1 and J is TRBJ2-7, with 9 bases lining up with TRBD1. The germline CDR1 and CDR2 sequences are SGHRS and YFSETQ. The CDR3 contains 13 residues. The CDR3 protein is CASSLTGGYEQYF. CDR3 sequence (DNA): TGTGCCAGCAGTTTGACAGGGGGATACGAGCAGTACTTC. Full variable domain (rest looked up from reference TRBV5-1 and TRBJ2-7): KAGVTQTPRYLIKTRGQQVTLSCSPISGHRSVSWYQQTPGQGLQFLFEYFSETQRNKGNFPGRFSGRQFSNSRSEMNVSTLELGDSALYLCASSLTGGYEQYFGPGTRLTVT.

This clonotype was seen only a few times. V and J are TRBV27 and TRBJ1-2; D is perhaps TRBD1 (5 bases). CDR1 and CDR2 (germline): MNHEY, SMNVEV (reference sequence). V was cut by 2 bases and J by 6 bases, with 13 bases left in between. The CDR3 spans 14 residues. For the CDR3, the DNA is TGTGCCAGCAGTTTAGAGCAGGGTGTACATGGCTACACCTTC. Residues: CASSLEQGVHGYTF.

This clonotype was observed a few times. This chain uses TRBV20-1 with TRBJ1-4, with D hard to call. The CDR3 has 14 amino acids. Germline CDR1 and CDR2: DFQATT and SNEGSKA (reference sequence). V was shortened by 3 bases and J by 4 bases, with 12 bases between the two germline ends. CDR3 DNA: TGCAGTGCTAGCCCGACGGGGAATAATGAAAAACTGTTTTTT. Translating gives CSASPTGNNEKLFF.

The CDR3, as DNA: TGTGCCAGCAGTTTGGTAGGACTAGCGGCCTACGAGCAGTACTTC. This translates into CASSLVGLAAYEQYF. The rearrangement uses TRBV12-3 or TRBV12-4 and TRBJ2-7; 10 nucleotides agree with TRBD2. The CDR3 runs 15 residues. V lost 3 bases and J lost 2; bases outside the gene matches: 4.

The rearrangement joins TRBV11-2 to TRBJ2-1, with 12 nucleotides matching TRBD2. Germline V gives CDR1 SGHAT, CDR2 FQNNGV. The CDR3 runs to 15 residues. Trimming removed 5 bases from V and 5 bases from J; junction bases left unmatched: 4. The CDR3 spells CASSVLAGGHNEQFF. The CDR3 DNA reads TGTGCCAGCAGCGTTCTAGCGGGAGGGCACAATGAGCAGTTCTTC.

This clonotype occurred a few times. J is TRBJ1-2 and V is TRBV5-1; D call uncertain. Germline V gives CDR1 SGHRS, CDR2 YFSETQ. V was trimmed by 2 bases and J by 6 bases, leaving 17 bases between them. CDR3 length: 15 residues. The CDR3 region has the DNA TGCGCCAGCAGCTTAGTGGTTCGGGGAAATAATGGCTACACCTTC. It codes for CASSLVVRGNNGYTF.

This clonotype was detected only a few times. The rearrangement joins TRBV12-3 or TRBV12-4 to TRBJ2-2; TRBD2 agrees at 8 bases. V trimming: 2 bases; J trimming: 4 bases; junction bases outside the gene matches: 6. The CDR3 sequence is 16 residues long. The CDR3 DNA reads as TGTGCCAGCAGTTTATTTCCGGGAGGGACCACCGGGGAGCTGTTTTTT. It specifies CASSLFPGGTTGELFF.